The T cell receptor (beta chain) described here comes from a study of blood T cell repertoires in COVID-19. Original analysis: Amplification from reference gene primers served as the basis for estimated nucleated cell counts. Repertoires were generated with immunoSEQ multiplex PCR, while TCRdb's copy carries only in-frame clones and drops some. Clone size and the V and J calls come from that table; the DNA yielded D and trimming. The repertoire holds about 320,000 clones, with around 85% as singletons. Germline V gives CDR1 SGHTS, CDR2 YDEGEE. The CDR3 covers 14 residues. Trimming took 4 bases from V and 5 from J, leaving 15 bases between them.

The specimen sequenced was PBMCs or T cells enriched from blood (not recorded which). This rearrangement joins TRBV5-8 to TRBJ1-2; tentatively, D is TRBD1 (6 bases). This receptor was obtained from a woman aged 30 to 39 who had been exposed to COVID-19. The DNA of the CDR3 is TGTGCCAGCAGCATTGGACAGTTTGAGTATGGCTACACCTTC. Translated, it gives CASSIGQFEYGYTF.